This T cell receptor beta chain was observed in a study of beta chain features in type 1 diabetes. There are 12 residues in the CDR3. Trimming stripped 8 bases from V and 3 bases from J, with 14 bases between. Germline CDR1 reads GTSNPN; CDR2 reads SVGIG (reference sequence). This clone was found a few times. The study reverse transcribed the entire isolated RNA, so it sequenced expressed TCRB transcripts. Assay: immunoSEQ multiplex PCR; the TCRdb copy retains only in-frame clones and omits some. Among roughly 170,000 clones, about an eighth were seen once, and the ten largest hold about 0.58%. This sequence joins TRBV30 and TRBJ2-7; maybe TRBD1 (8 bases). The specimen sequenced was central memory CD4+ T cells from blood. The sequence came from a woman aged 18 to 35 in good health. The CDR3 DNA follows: TGTGCCGGTAACAGGGGGGGCTACGAGCAGTACTTC. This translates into CAGNRGGYEQYF.